What follows are 21 T cell receptor beta chains derived from one specimen sequenced in a study of identical twins. TCRdb processed the 5' RACE reads anew with MiXCR; each CDR3 protein has one entry. The table has some 600,000 distinct CDR3 sequences, 7% to 7.5% seen once. This sample also belongs to another study, concerning yellow fever vaccine responses in identical twins.

The sample was PBMCs. Receptor source: a woman aged 18-29 years in good health.

This clonotype was seen at least ten times. This chain connects TRBV29-1 to TRBJ1-1; a weak D match, TRBD1 (5 bases). V dropped 8 bases and J dropped 2 bases, with 15 bases sitting between them. The CDR3 contains 13 residues. Germline CDR1 reads SQVTM; CDR2 reads ANQGSEA. CDR3 protein: CSCSGGRNTEAFF. The CDR3 bases are TGCAGCTGCAGCGGGGGTCGAAACACTGAAGCTTTCTTT.

This clonotype appeared a few times. The chain combines TRBV3-1 with TRBJ2-1; D gene uncertain. V was trimmed by 1 base and J by 7 bases, leaving 11 bases between them. The germline V gene has CDR1 LGHDT and CDR2 YNNKEL (reference sequence). The CDR3 is made up of 14 amino acids. CDR3 in DNA: TGTGCCAGCAGCCAAGGGGTCCGACTGAATGAGCAGTTCTTC. Protein sequence: CASSQGVRLNEQFF.

The genes are TRBV15 and TRBJ2-3, with D perhaps TRBD1 (6 bases). V shed 4 bases and J shed 9 bases, with 20 bases lying between them. Germline CDR1 is LNHNV and CDR2 is YYDKDF (reference sequence). This CDR3 contains 15 residues. Here the CDR3 reads CATSNREKMRGTQYF. The CDR3 DNA is TGTGCCACCAGCAACAGGGAGAAAATGAGGGGGACGCAGTATTTT.

This chain connects TRBV2 to TRBJ1-1; 11 nucleotides agree with TRBD1. This CDR3 is built from 14 residues. The V gene end was trimmed by 5 bases and the J gene end by 13 bases; junction bases not matched to a gene: 12. CDR1 and CDR2 from the germline V gene are SNHLY and FYNNEI. The DNA for the CDR3 is TGTGCCAGCAGTCAAAATCCGGGACAGGGGGTTGGTTTCTTT. Its protein is CASSQNPGQGVGFF.

This clonotype was observed once. The genes are TRBV7-9 and TRBJ2-1; 8 nucleotides match TRBD1. The CDR3 is 17 residues long. V dropped 2 bases and J dropped 9; count of bases not matched to a gene: 15. Germline values: CDR1 SEHNR, CDR2 FQNEAQ (reference sequence). The CDR3 region is CASSLSGRGHIWGEQFF. The DNA of the CDR3 is TGTGCCAGCAGCTTATCGGGCAGGGGGCACATATGGGGTGAGCAGTTCTTC.

This clonotype was seen only a few times. Relative to the germline gene, one junction end is altered; a read error may explain this. The chain carries TRBV12-3 or TRBV12-4 and TRBJ2-1, with 15 bases aligning to TRBD2. This CDR3 is 19 amino acids long. CDR3 sequence (DNA): TGTGCCTGCAGTTCCCGGACTAGCGGGAGGGCCCGGTTGGGTAATGAGCAGTTCTTC. Amino acid sequence: CACSSRTSGRARLGNEQFF.

This clonotype was counted a few times. This chain links TRBV2 with TRBJ1-2; D is unresolved. Trimming pared 8 bases from V and 8 bases from J, leaving 30 bases between. Germline loops: CDR1 SNHLY, CDR2 FYNNEI. The CDR3 spans 17 residues. The CDR3 DNA reads TGTGCCAGCGGAAAAGCCGCGGGAGATGCACCCCTTGAGGGCTACACCTTC. Translated, it gives CASGKAAGDAPLEGYTF. Full variable domain (rest looked up from reference TRBV2 and TRBJ1-2): EPEVTQTPSHQVTQMGQEVILRCVPISNHLYFYWYRQILGQKVEFLVSFYNNEISEKSEIFDDQFSVERPDGSNFTLKIRSTKLEDSAMYFCASGKAAGDAPLEGYTFGSGTRLTVV.

There are a few counts of this clonotype. This sequence joins TRBV5-1 and TRBJ2-1, with 13 bases fitting TRBD2. V was clipped by 5 bases and J by 6 bases; unmatched bases: 5. Germline loops: CDR1 SGHRS, CDR2 YFSETQ. The CDR3 is 15 residues long. Here the CDR3 reads CASSHGTSGTNEQFF. The CDR3 coding sequence is TGCGCCAGCAGTCACGGGACTAGCGGGACCAATGAGCAGTTCTTC. The variable domain in full, completed from reference TRBV5-1 and TRBJ2-1, reads KAGVTQTPRYLIKTRGQQVTLSCSPISGHRSVSWYQQTPGQGLQFLFEYFSETQRNKGNFPGRFSGRQFSNSRSEMNVSTLELGDSALYLCASSHGTSGTNEQFFGPGTRLTVL.

This clonotype was counted a few times. The rearrangement uses TRBV12-3 or TRBV12-4 and TRBJ2-1, with TRBD2 matching 12 bases. J gave up 3 bases and V 6 bases, and 12 bases lay outside the gene matches. CDR3 length: 18 residues. CDR3 loop: CASRKTSGGTARYNEQFF. In DNA form, the CDR3 reads TGTGCCAGCAGGAAGACTAGCGGGGGAACTGCCCGCTACAATGAGCAGTTCTTC.

The sample holds many counts of this clonotype. This sequence joins TRBV7-9 and TRBJ2-7; 7 bases match TRBD1. Germline V lookup: CDR1 SEHNR, CDR2 FQNEAQ (reference sequence). J was trimmed by 2 bases and V by 5 bases; bases with no gene match: 6. This CDR3 region has 14 residues. Here the CDR3 reads CASSVTGNTYEQYF. The CDR3 bases are TGTGCCAGCAGCGTGACAGGGAACACCTACGAGCAGTACTTC.

This clonotype was detected a few times. V gene TRBV10-3 combines with J gene TRBJ2-5; D is possibly TRBD1 (6 bases). CDR1 is ENHRY, CDR2 SYGVKD, per germline. This CDR3 spans 14 amino acids. The V end lost 0 bases, the J end lost 4 bases, and 9 bases lay between the germline ends. The CDR3 loop is CAISESTGGETQYF. Written as DNA, the CDR3 is TGTGCCATCAGTGAGTCGACAGGAGGAGAGACCCAGTACTTC.

The chain has TRBV19 and TRBJ1-1, with a tentative D call TRBD1 (6 bases). Per germline, CDR1 LNHDA and CDR2 SQIVND (reference sequence). This CDR3 has 14 amino acids. The ends were cut back, 5 bases at V and 6 bases at J, with 16 bases in the middle. The CDR3 DNA sequence: TGTGCCAGTAGTGCTGGGGGGGCAAGTGCTGAAGCTTTCTTT. The encoded protein is CASSAGGASAEAFF.

This sequence joins TRBV7-9 and TRBJ2-7; D possibly corresponds to TRBD1 (6 bases). V was cut by 1 base and J by 4 bases, with 14 bases left in between. The CDR3 length is 15 residues. Germline lookup yields CDR1 SEHNR and CDR2 FQNEAQ (reference sequence). In DNA form, the CDR3 reads TGTGCCAGCAGCTTAGACAGGGCTGATCGTTACGAGCAGTACTTC. Translated: CASSLDRADRYEQYF.

The sample holds a few counts of this clonotype. The genes are TRBV6-5 and TRBJ1-3; D is undetermined. Trimming removed 3 bases at V and 2 bases at J, with 11 bases between. Germline assignment: CDR1 MNHEY and CDR2 SVGAGI. This CDR3 comprises 15 residues. The CDR3 region has the DNA TGTGCCAGCAGTTATGGTAAAGGTACTGGAAACACCATATATTTT. Its translation is CASSYGKGTGNTIYF.

Many counts were recorded for this clonotype. This rearrangement joins TRBV10-2 to TRBJ2-1, with TRBD2 matching 7 bases. The CDR3 runs 16 residues. Germline V lookup: CDR1 WSHSY, CDR2 SAAADI. The V gene end was trimmed by 4 bases and the J gene end by 2 bases; junction bases not matched to a gene: 8. CDR3 sequence reads: CASSGSSGVTYNEQFF. The CDR3 DNA sequence: TGCGCCAGCAGTGGTTCCAGCGGGGTCACCTACAATGAGCAGTTCTTC.

This clonotype was seen only a few times. This chain links TRBV20-1 with TRBJ2-6; D ambiguous. Germline values: CDR1 DFQATT, CDR2 SNEGSKA (reference sequence). CDR3 length: 14 amino acids. Trimming took off 4 bases at V and 0 bases at J, with 7 bases between the two ends. As DNA, the CDR3 is TGCAGTGCTACCGGAAGCTCTGGGGCCAACGTCCTGACTTTC. Translating it yields CSATGSSGANVLTF.

The chain recombines TRBV7-2 with TRBJ2-1, with 9 bases identical to TRBD1. Unmatched junction bases numbered 18, after V lost 8 bases and J lost 7 bases. The CDR3 runs 17 residues. The germline CDR1 and CDR2 sequences are SGHTA and FQGNSA. The CDR3 DNA reads as TGTGCCAGCCGGGGACAGGGAGTCTTATTAACGGGGAATGAGCAGTTCTTC. This encodes CASRGQGVLLTGNEQFF.

This clonotype was recorded at least ten times. The chain joins TRBV12-3 or TRBV12-4 to TRBJ2-6; no definite D call. CDR3 size: 16 residues. Trimming cost V 3 bases and J 1 base, with 10 bases left between them. The chain's CDR3 is CASSFWGFSGANVLTF. Written as DNA, the CDR3 is TGTGCCAGCAGTTTTTGGGGTTTTTCTGGGGCCAACGTCCTGACTTTC.

This clonotype was seen ten or more times. This rearrangement joins TRBV14 to TRBJ2-2; D might be TRBD2 (6 bases). The CDR3 runs to 13 residues. Germline V CDR1 and CDR2: SGHDN, FVKESK. Trimming pared 1 base from V and 6 bases from J, leaving 6 bases between. The CDR3 protein is CASSQGGAGELFF. The CDR3 bases are TGTGCCAGCAGCCAAGGGGGGGCCGGGGAGCTGTTTTTT. Combining the CDR3 with reference TRBV14 and TRBJ2-2 gives the whole variable domain EAGVTQFPSHSVIEKGQTVTLRCDPISGHDNLYWYRRVMGKEIKFLLHFVKESKQDESGMPNNRFLAERTGGTYSTLKVQPAELEDSGVYFCASSQGGAGELFFGEGSRLTVL.

This clonotype has at least ten counts. The junction and the germline gene differ at one end; a read error may be behind it. This chain connects TRBV5-1 to TRBJ2-2; perhaps TRBD2 as D (5 bases). In germline, CDR1 is SGHRS, CDR2 YFSETQ. The CDR3 is 15 residues long. CDR3 nucleotides: TGTGCCAGCAGCTTAGGAGGAGTTAACACCGGGGAGCTGTTTTTT. Its translation is CASSLGGVNTGELFF.

This clonotype showed up just a few times. The chain employs TRBV4-2 and TRBJ1-4, with TRBD1 as a possible D gene (5 bases). The CDR3 is 14 residues long. Germline CDR1 is LGHNA and CDR2 is YNFKEQ. V gave up 1 base and J gave up 7 bases, with 10 bases separating them. For the CDR3, the DNA is TGTGCCAGCAGCCAAGGGGGGACTTTTGAAAAACTGTTTTTT. It translates to CASSQGGTFEKLFF.